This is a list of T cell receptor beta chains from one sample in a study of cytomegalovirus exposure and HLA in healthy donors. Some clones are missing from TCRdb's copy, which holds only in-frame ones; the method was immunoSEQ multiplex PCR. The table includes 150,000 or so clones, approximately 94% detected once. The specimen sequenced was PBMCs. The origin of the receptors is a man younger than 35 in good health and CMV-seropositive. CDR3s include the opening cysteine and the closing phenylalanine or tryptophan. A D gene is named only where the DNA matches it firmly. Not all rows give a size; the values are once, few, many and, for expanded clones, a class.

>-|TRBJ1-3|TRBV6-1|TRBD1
TGTGCCAGCAGTGAAGGGGACAGGGCTGGAAACACCATATATTTT
CASSEGDRAGNTIYF
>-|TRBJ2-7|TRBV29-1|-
TGCAGCGCCGCGACAGCGACCTACGAGCAGTACTTC
CSAATATYEQYF
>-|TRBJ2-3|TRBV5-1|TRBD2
TGCGCCAGCAGCTTGGCCGGACTAGCGGGAGGATTCTCTAGCACAGATACGCAGTATTTT
CASSLAGLAGGFSSTDTQYF
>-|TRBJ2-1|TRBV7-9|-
TGTGCCAGCAGCCTCACGGGAAGAGCGTCCACTCTCCCCAATGAGCAGTTCTTC
CASSLTGRASTLPNEQFF
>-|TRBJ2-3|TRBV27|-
TGTGCCAGCAGTCTTCAGGACTCACCCGGCGGAGATACGCAGTATTTT
CASSLQDSPGGDTQYF
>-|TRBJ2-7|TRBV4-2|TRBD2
TGTGCCAGCAGCCAAACACCGGCTAGCGGAACCTACGAGCAGTACTTC
CASSQTPASGTYEQYF
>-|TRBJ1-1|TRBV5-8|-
TGTGCCAGCAGCTTGGTGGCAGGGTGGGGGAACACTGAAGCTTTCTTT
CASSLVAGWGNTEAFF
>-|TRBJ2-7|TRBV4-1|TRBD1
TGCGCCAGCAGCCAGATTAATACAGGGGGCGAGCAGTACTTC
CASSQINTGGEQYF
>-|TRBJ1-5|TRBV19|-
TGTGCCAGTAACGGACGGACTTTTAGCAATCAGCCCCAGCATTTT
CASNGRTFSNQPQHF
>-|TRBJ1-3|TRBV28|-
TGTGCCAGCCTTGCCGCGGGGATCTCTGGAAACACCATATATTTT
CASLAAGISGNTIYF
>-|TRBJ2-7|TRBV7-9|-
TGTGCCAGCAGCTCACCGAGCTCCTACGAGCAGTACTTC
CASSSPSSYEQYF
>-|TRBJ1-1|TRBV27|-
TGTGCCAGCAGCTTCTTGAACACTGAAGCTTTCTTT
CASSFLNTEAFF
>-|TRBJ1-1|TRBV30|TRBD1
TGTGCCTGGAGTATGACAGGGAACTTACAAACTGAAGCTTTCTTT
CAWSMTGNLQTEAFF
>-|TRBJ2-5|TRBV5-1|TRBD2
TGCGCCAGCAGCTTGGCCTTAGCGGGGGGGGAGACCCAGTACTTC
CASSLALAGGETQYF
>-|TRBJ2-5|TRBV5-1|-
TGCGCCAGCAGCTTCGGACAGATTTCGGAGACCCAGTACTTC
CASSFGQISETQYF
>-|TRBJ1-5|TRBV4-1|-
TGCGCCAGCAGCCAAGGTCACTTGGGCCAGCCCCAGCATTTT
CASSQGHLGQPQHF
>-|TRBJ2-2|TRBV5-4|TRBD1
TGTGCCAGCAGCTTGGGGACAGGGGGCACCGGGGAGCTGTTTTTT
CASSLGTGGTGELFF
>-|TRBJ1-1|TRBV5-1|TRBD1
TGCGCCAGCAGCTTGGGTGGGACAGGGGCCGAAGCTTTCTTT
CASSLGGTGAEAFF
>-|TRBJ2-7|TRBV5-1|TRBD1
TGCGCCAGCAGCCCGGGACAGGGGATCTCCTACGAGCAGTACTTC
CASSPGQGISYEQYF
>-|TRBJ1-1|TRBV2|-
TGTGCCAGCAGGGTGACAGGGAACACTGAAGCTTTCTTT
CASRVTGNTEAFF
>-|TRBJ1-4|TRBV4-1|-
TGCGCCAGCAGCCAAGACTCCGGGTACCTTAATGAAAAACTGTTTTTT
CASSQDSGYLNEKLFF
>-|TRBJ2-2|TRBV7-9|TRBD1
TGTGCCAGCAGCCCCAGGGACAGCCCTAAACGGGAGCTGTTTTTT
CASSPRDSPKRELFF
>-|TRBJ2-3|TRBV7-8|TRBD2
TGTGCCAGCAGCACTAGCGGGAGAACAGATACGCAGTATTTT
CASSTSGRTDTQYF
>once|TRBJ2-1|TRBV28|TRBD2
TGTGCCAGCAGTTCCTGGACTAGCGGGACTAATGAGCAGTTCTTC
CASSSWTSGTNEQFF
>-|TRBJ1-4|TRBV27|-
TGTGCCAGCAGTTTAGGCCCCCGGGGGGAAAAACTGTTTTTT
CASSLGPRGEKLFF
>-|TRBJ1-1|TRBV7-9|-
TGTGCCGCCACGGAAAGGGGGTACACTGAAGCTTTCTTT
CAATERGYTEAFF
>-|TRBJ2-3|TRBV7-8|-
TGTGCCAGCAGCTTTGATTCGGGTAGAACGCAGTATTTT
CASSFDSGRTQYF
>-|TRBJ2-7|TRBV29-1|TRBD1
TGCAGCGTGGGGGACAGGGACTCCTACGAGCAGTACTTC
CSVGDRDSYEQYF